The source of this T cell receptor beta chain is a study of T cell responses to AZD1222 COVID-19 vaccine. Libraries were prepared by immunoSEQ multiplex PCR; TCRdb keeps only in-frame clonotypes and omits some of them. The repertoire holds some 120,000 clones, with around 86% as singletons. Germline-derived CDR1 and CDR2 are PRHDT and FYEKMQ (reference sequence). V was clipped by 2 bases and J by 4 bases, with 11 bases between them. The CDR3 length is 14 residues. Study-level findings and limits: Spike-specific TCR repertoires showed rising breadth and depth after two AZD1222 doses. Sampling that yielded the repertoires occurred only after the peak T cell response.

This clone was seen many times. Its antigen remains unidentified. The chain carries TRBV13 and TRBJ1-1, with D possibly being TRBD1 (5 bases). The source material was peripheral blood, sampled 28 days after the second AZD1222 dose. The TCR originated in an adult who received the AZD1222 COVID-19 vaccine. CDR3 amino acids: CASSLRGVGTEAFF. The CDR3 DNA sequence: TGTGCCAGCAGCTTAAGGGGAGTGGGCACTGAAGCTTTCTTT.